This T cell receptor beta chain came from a study of human T cells and chemical hapten exposure. Time point here: pre-sensitization, week 0. The treatment was: therapeutic diphenylcyclopropenone sensitization with weekly scalp DPC. TCRdb re-called the RACE reads with MiXCR, one entry per CDR3 protein. The table records roughly 100,000 distinct CDR3 sequences, about a tenth of them present only once. To note about this clonotype: Mismatch with germline at one junction end may stem from a read error.

CDR1 is SGHRS, CDR2 YFSETQ, per germline. The CDR3 extends over 14 amino acids. This TCR came from a woman aged 55-69 years with alopecia areata. Some clones in this sample may be carry-over from other donors' samples. V usage is TRBV5-1 and J usage is TRBJ2-5; the match to TRBD1 covers 7 bases. The sequenced sample was whole blood, obtained in connection with sensitization to the hapten diphenylcyclopropenone (DPC). CDR3 loop: CVSSFGTAQETQYF. CDR3 in DNA: TGCGTCAGCAGCTTCGGGACAGCACAAGAGACCCAGTACTTC.